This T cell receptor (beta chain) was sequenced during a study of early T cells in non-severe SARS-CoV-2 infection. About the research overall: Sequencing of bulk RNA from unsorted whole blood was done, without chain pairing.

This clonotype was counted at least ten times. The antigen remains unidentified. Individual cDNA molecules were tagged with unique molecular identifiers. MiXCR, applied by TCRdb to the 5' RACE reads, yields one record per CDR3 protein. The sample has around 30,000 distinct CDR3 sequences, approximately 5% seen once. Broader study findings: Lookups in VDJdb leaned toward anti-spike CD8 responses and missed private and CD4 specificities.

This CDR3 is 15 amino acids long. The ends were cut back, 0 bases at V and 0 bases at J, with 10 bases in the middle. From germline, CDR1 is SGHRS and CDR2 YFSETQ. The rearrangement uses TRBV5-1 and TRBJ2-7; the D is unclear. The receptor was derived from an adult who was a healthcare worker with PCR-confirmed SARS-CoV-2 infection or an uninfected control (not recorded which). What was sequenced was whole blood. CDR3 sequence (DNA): TGCGCCAGCAGCTTGGCCCGCAGACCCTCCTACGAGCAGTACTTC. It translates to CASSLARRPSYEQYF.